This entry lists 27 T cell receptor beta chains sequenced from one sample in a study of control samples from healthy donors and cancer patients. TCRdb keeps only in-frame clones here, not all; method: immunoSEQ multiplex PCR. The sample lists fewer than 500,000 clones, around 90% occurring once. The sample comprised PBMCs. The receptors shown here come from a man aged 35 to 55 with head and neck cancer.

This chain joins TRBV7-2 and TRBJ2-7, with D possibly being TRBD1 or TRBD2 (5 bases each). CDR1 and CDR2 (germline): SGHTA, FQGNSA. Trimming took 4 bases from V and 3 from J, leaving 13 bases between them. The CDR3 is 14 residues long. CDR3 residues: CASSSGTAFYEQYF. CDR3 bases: TGTGCCAGCAGCTCAGGGACGGCTTTCTACGAGCAGTACTTC.

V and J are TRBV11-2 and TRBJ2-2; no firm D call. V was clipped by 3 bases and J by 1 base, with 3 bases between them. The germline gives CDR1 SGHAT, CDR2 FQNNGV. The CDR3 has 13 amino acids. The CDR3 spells CASSFENTGELFF. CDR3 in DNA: TGTGCCAGCAGCTTTGAGAACACCGGGGAGCTGTTTTTT.

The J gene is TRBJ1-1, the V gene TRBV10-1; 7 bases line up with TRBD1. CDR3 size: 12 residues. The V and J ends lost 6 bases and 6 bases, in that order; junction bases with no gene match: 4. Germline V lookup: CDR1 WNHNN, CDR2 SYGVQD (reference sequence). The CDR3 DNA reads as TGCGCCAGCAGGTACAGGGGACCTGAAGCTTTCTTT. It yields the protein CASRYRGPEAFF.

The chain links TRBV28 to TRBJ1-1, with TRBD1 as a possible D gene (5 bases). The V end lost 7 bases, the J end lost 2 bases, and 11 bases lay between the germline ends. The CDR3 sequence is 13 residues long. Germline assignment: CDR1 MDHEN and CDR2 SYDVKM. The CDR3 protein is CASNAGTNTEAFF. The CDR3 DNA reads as TGTGCCAGCAATGCAGGGACCAACACTGAAGCTTTCTTT.

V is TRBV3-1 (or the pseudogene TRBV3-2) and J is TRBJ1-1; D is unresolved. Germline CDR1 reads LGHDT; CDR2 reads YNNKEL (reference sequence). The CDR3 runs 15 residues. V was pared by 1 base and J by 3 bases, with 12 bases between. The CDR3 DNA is TGTGCCAGCAGCCAAGTTCCCGATACAGACACTGAAGCTTTCTTT. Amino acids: CASSQVPDTDTEAFF.

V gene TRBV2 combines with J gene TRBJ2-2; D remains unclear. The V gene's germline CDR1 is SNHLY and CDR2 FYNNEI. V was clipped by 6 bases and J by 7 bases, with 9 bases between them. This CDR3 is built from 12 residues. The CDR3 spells CASRDLLGELFF. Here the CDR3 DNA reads TGTGCCAGCAGAGACCTCCTCGGGGAGCTGTTTTTT. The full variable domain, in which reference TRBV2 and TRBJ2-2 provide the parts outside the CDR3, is EPEVTQTPSHQVTQMGQEVILRCVPISNHLYFYWYRQILGQKVEFLVSFYNNEISEKSEIFDDQFSVERPDGSNFTLKIRSTKLEDSAMYFCASRDLLGELFFGEGSRLTVL.

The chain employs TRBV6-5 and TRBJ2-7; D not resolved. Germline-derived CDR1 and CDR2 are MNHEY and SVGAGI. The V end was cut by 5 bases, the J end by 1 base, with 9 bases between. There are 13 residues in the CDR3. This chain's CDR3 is CASSPGESYEQYF. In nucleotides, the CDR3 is TGTGCCAGCAGTCCAGGCGAATCCTACGAGCAGTACTTC.

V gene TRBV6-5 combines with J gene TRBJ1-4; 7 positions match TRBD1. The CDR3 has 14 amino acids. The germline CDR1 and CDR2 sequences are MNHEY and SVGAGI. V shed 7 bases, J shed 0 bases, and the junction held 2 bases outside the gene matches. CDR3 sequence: CASKTGSTNEKLFF. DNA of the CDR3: TGTGCCAGCAAGACAGGGTCAACTAATGAAAAACTGTTTTTT.

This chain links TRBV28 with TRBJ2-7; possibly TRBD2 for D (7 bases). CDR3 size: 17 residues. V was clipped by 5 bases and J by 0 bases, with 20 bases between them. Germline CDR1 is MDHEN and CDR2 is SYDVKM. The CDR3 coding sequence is TGTGCCAGCAGTCCTTTGGGGAGGGGGGTACCCTCCTACGAGCAGTACTTC. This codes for CASSPLGRGVPSYEQYF.

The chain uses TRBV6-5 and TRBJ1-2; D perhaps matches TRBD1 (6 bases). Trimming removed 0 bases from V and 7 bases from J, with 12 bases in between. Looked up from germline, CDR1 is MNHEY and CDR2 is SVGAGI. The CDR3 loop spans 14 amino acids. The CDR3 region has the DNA TGTGCCAGCAGTTACTCCCGGGACAAGGGTGGCTACACCTTC. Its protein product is CASSYSRDKGGYTF.

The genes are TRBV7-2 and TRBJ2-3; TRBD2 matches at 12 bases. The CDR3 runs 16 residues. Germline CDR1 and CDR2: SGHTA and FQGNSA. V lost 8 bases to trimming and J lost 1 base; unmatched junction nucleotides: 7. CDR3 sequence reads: CASGTRTSGGTDTQYF. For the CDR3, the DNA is TGTGCCAGCGGGACAAGGACTAGCGGGGGCACAGATACGCAGTATTTT.

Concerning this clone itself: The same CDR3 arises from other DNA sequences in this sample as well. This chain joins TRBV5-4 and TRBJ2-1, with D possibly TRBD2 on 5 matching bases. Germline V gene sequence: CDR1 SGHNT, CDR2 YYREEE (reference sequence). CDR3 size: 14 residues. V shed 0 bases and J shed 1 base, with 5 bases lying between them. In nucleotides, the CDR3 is TGTGCCAGCAGCTTGGGAGGGTCCTACAATGAGCAGTTCTTC. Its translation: CASSLGGSYNEQFF.

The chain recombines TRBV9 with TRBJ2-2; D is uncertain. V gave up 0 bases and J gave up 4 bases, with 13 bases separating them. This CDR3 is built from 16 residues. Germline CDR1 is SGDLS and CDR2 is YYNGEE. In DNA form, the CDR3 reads TGTGCCAGCAGCGTAGGAGTGGTTGATGGCACCGGGGAGCTGTTTTTT. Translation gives CASSVGVVDGTGELFF.

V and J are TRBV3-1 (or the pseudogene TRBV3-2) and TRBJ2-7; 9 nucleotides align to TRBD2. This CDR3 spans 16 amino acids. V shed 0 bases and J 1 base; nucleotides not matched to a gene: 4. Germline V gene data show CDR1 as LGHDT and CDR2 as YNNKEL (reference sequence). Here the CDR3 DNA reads TGTGCCAGCAGCCAAGATTTTAGCGGGAGATCCTACGAGCAGTACTTC. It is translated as CASSQDFSGRSYEQYF.

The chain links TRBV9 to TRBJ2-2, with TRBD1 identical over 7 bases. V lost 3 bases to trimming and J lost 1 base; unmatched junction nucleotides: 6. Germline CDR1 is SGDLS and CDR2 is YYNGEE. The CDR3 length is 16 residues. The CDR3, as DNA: TGTGCCAGCAGCGGATCCGGGACAGAGAACACCGGGGAGCTGTTTTTT. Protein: CASSGSGTENTGELFF.

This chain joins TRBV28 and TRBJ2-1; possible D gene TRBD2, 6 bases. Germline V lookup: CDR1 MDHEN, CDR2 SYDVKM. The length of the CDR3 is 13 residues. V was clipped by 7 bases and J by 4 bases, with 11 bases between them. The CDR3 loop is CASTPEGYNEQFF. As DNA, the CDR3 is TGTGCCAGCACCCCGGAGGGGTACAATGAGCAGTTCTTC.

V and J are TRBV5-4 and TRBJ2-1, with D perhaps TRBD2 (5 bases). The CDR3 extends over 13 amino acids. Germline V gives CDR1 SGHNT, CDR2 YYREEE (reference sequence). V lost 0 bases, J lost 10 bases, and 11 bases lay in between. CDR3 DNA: TGTGCCAGCAGCTTGGCTAGCTCCCCCGAGCAGTTCTTC. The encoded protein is CASSLASSPEQFF.

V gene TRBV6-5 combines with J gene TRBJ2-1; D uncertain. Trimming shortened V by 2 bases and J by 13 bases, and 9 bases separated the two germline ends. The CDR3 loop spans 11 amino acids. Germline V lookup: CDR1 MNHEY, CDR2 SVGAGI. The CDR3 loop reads CASSYGVNQFF. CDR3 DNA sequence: TGTGCCAGCAGTTACGGGGTAAACCAGTTCTTC.

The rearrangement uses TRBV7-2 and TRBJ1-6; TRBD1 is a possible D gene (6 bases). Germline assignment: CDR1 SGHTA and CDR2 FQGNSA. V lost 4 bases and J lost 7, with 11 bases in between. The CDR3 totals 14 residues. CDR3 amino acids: CASSYTRGNSPLHF. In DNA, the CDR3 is TGTGCCAGCAGCTACACCAGGGGCAATTCACCCCTCCACTTT.

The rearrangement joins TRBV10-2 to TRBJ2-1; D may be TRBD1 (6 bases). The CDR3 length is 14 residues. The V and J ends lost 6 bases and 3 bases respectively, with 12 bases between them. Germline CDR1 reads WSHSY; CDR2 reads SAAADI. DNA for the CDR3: TGCGCCAGCAGCGCAGGGGTGGGCTACAATGAGCAGTTCTTC. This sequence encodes CASSAGVGYNEQFF.

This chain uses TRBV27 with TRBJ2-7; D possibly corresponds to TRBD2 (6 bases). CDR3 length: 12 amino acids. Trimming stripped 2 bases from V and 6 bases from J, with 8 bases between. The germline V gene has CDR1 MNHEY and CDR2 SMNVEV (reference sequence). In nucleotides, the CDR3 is TGTGCCAGCAGTTTAGGCGGGGTCGAGCAGTACTTC. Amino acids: CASSLGGVEQYF.

CDR3 sequence: CATSREGTGYFSGEQYF. As DNA, the CDR3 is TGTGCCACCAGCAGAGAGGGGACAGGCTACTTCTCGGGCGAGCAGTACTTC. V usage is TRBV15 and J usage is TRBJ2-7; 8 bases line up with TRBD1. The V segment lost 0 bases and the J segment 6 bases; nucleotides outside the gene matches: 13. Per germline, CDR1 LNHNV and CDR2 YYDKDF (reference sequence). CDR3 size: 17 residues. Filled out from reference TRBV15 and TRBJ2-7, the complete variable domain reads DAMVIQNPRYQVTQFGKPVTLSCSQTLNHNVMYWYQQKSSQAPKLLFHYYDKDFNNEADTPDNFQSRRPNTSFCFLDIRSPGLGDTAMYLCATSREGTGYFSGEQYFGPGTRLTVT.

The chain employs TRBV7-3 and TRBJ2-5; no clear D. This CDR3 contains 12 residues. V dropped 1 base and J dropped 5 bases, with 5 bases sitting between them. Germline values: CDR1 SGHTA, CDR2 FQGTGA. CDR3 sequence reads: CASSLNGETQYF. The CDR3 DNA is TGTGCCAGCAGCTTAAATGGGGAGACCCAGTACTTC. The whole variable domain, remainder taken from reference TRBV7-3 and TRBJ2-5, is GAGVSQTPSNKVTEKGKYVELRCDPISGHTALYWYRQSLGQGPEFLIYFQGTGAADDSGLPNDRFFAVRPEGSVSTLKIQRTERGDSAVYLCASSLNGETQYFGPGTRLLVL.

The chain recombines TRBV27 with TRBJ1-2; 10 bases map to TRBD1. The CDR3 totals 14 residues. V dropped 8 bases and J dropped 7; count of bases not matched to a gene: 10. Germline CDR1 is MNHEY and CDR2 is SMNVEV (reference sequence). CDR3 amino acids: CASGQRDRGSGYTF. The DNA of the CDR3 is TGTGCCAGCGGCCAGCGGGACAGGGGATCTGGCTACACCTTC.

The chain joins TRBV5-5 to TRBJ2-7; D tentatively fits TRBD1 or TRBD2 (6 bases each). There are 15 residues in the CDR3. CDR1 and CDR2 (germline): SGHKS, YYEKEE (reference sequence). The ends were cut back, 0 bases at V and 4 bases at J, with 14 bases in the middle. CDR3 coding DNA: TGTGCCAGCAGCTTGGTCGACAGGAGGGATTACGAGCAGTACTTC. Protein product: CASSLVDRRDYEQYF.

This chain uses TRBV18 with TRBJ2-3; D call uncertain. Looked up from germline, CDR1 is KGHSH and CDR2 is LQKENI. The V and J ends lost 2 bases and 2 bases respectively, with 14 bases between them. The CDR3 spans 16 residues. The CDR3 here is CASSPIKSGLTDTQYF. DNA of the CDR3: TGTGCCAGCTCACCAATTAAATCGGGCCTCACAGATACGCAGTATTTT.

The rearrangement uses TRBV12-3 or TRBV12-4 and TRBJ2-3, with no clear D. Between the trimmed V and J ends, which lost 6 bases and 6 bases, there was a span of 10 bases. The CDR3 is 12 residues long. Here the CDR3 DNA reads TGTGCCAGCAGCCGGAGCGAGGATACGCAGTATTTT. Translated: CASSRSEDTQYF.